These T cell receptor beta chains were read from a single sample in a study of T cells in localized non-small cell lung cancer. TCRdb's copy holds only in-frame clones and misses some; the assay was immunoSEQ multiplex PCR. This sample has about 29,000 clones, with roughly 87% found just once. Sequences were derived from peripheral blood, sampled before any cancer treatment. The receptors stem from a male donor at least 60 years old with stage I lung adenocarcinoma. CDR3s include the opening cysteine and the closing phenylalanine or tryptophan. D genes are given only for firm matches. Clone size is given for some rows only: seen once, a few or many times, or a class if the clone is expanded.

j_call v_call clone_size d_call cdr3_nt cdr3_aa
TRBJ1-2 TRBV12-2 once . TGTGCAAGTCGCCCATTTGACAGGGCCTATGGCTACACCTTC CASRPFDRAYGYTF
TRBJ2-2 TRBV18 . . TGTGCCAGCTCGCCAATGAGGGAAAAAACCGGGGAGCTGTTTTTT CASSPMREKTGELFF
TRBJ2-7 TRBV6-5 . . TGTGCCAGCAGGGTTAATATGCTTCATACCTACGAGCAGTACTTC CASRVNMLHTYEQYF
TRBJ1-1 TRBV7-2 . . TGTGCCAGCAGCTTATCCCAGGGCGCTGTGGGCACTGAAGCTTTCTTT CASSLSQGAVGTEAFF
TRBJ2-5 TRBV6-1 . TRBD1 TGTGCCAGCAGTGGACTAGGACAGGGTAACCAAGAGACCCAGTACTTC CASSGLGQGNQETQYF
TRBJ1-1 TRBV4-1 . . TGCGCCAGCAGCCAAGACTTTAGAAGGGCTGAAGCTTTCTTT CASSQDFRRAEAFF
TRBJ1-1 TRBV20-1 . . TGCAGTGCGCGTGAGGGGGAAGCTTTCTTT CSAREGEAFF
TRBJ1-3 TRBV19 once . TGTGCCAGACAACGGGACTCTGGAAACACCATATATTTT CARQRDSGNTIYF
TRBJ1-1 TRBV6-1 . . TGTGCCAGCAGTGAAGGTTACACTGAAGCTTTCTTT CASSEGYTEAFF
TRBJ1-1 TRBV10-3 few . TGTGCCATCAGTGAAGGTAGTGCTGCAGCTGAAGCTTTCTTT CAISEGSAAAEAFF
TRBJ1-1 TRBV21-1 . . TGTGCCAGCGGAACAGGGTCGGGGAACACTGAAGCTTTCTTT CASGTGSGNTEAFF
TRBJ2-1 TRBV5-1 . TRBD2 TGCGCCAGCAGCTTGGGCAGCGGGGGGGCGAGAAATGAGCAGTTCTTC CASSLGSGGARNEQFF
TRBJ2-3 TRBV6-6 . TRBD2 TGTGCCAGTTGTGGCAGCGGGGGGCCAGATACGCAGTATTTT CASCGSGGPDTQYF
TRBJ2-5 TRBV7-2 . TRBD2 TGTGCCAGCAGCTTTAGCGGGGGGCGAAGAGAGACCCAGTACTTC CASSFSGGRRETQYF
TRBJ2-5 TRBV5-1 . TRBD2 TGCGCCAGCAGCTTGGGACTAGCGGGGGGCCTGAGAGAGACCCAGTACTTC CASSLGLAGGLRETQYF
TRBJ1-1 TRBV5-1 . . TGCGCCAGCAGCTTGCAAGGGCTTATGGGCACTGAAGCTTTCTTT CASSLQGLMGTEAFF
TRBJ1-2 TRBV9 . TRBD1 TGTGCCAGCAGCGGGACAGGGGGGGATGGCTACACCTTC CASSGTGGDGYTF
TRBJ1-6 TRBV21-1 once . TGTGCCAGCAGCAAAGCGCGAGAAGGGAGGGATTCACCCCTCCACTTT CASSKAREGRDSPLHF
TRBJ2-5 TRBV5-5 . TRBD2 TGTGCCAGCAGAACCAAGGGTAGCGGGGGGGCTGAGACCCAGTACTTC CASRTKGSGGAETQYF
TRBJ1-1 TRBV4-2 . . TGTGCCAGCAGCCAAGAGCAGGGAAGGACTGAAGCTTTCTTT CASSQEQGRTEAFF
TRBJ1-5 TRBV10-3 . TRBD1 TGTGCCACTCAGGACAGGGGAAGCAATCAGCCCCAGCATTTT CATQDRGSNQPQHF
TRBJ2-3 TRBV6-1 . TRBD1 TGTGCCAGCAGTGAACGGGGGGACAGGGCAGGAGATACGCAGTATTTT CASSERGDRAGDTQYF
TRBJ1-2 TRBV28 . TRBD1 TGTGCCAGCGTATCTCTCGACAGGGGCTATGGCTACACCTTC CASVSLDRGYGYTF
TRBJ1-6 TRBV6-5 . . TGTGCCAGCAGTTACGAGAGGACGGGGGGATATTCACCCCTCCACTTT CASSYERTGGYSPLHF
TRBJ2-3 TRBV15 . . TGTGCCACCAGCAGAGCCCTGCCCACAGATACGCAGTATTTT CATSRALPTDTQYF
TRBJ1-4 TRBV4-3 . . TGCGCCAGCAGCCAAAGGGGAGGGACATATGAAAAACTGTTTTTT CASSQRGGTYEKLFF
TRBJ2-2 TRBV7-6 . . TGTGCCAGCAGCTACAGGGTTTCCGGGGAGCTGTTTTTT CASSYRVSGELFF
TRBJ1-1 TRBV7-9 . . TGTGCCAGCAGCTTGGGGCCTTTTAACACTGAAGCTTTCTTT CASSLGPFNTEAFF
TRBJ2-3 TRBV6-5 . . TGTGCCAGCATCGGCGATACAGATACGCAGTATTTT CASIGDTDTQYF
TRBJ2-5 TRBV27 . TRBD1 TGTGCCAGCAGTTCCCGACAGGGGGGGACCCAGTACTTC CASSSRQGGTQYF
TRBJ2-2 TRBV5-4 . . TGTGCCAGCAGCTTGTACCAGGGCGGCACCGGGGAGCTGTTTTTT CASSLYQGGTGELFF
TRBJ2-1 TRBV5-6 . . TGTGCCAGCAGCACGCCATTGGGGCCCAATGAGCAGTTCTTC CASSTPLGPNEQFF
TRBJ1-5 TRBV5-1 . . TGCGCCAGCTCTGACTCTGGGGGCAATCAGCCCCAGCATTTT CASSDSGGNQPQHF
TRBJ2-5 TRBV11-2 . . TGTGCCAGCAGCTTAGATCTTCGGTCGGAGACCCAGTACTTC CASSLDLRSETQYF
TRBJ1-1 TRBV30 . TRBD1 TGTGCCCAAAAACAGGGGGGCGGGAAAGTAGCTTTCTTT CAQKQGGGKVAFF
TRBJ2-1 TRBV7-9 once . TGTGCCAGCAGCTTAGATACGTTCCATGAGCAGTTCTTC CASSLDTFHEQFF
TRBJ2-2 TRBV19 . . TGTGCCAGTAGTAGGGCACCCACCACCGGGGAGCTGTTTTTT CASSRAPTTGELFF
TRBJ1-4 TRBV30 . TRBD1 TGTGCCTGGAGTCGACAGGGAGTTGAAAAACTGTTTTTT CAWSRQGVEKLFF
TRBJ1-6 TRBV19 . . TGTGCCAGTAGTATTGGACAGCCTAATTCACCCCTCCACTTT CASSIGQPNSPLHF
TRBJ1-2 TRBV7-2 once TRBD1 TGTGCCAGCAGCGTACCGGGACAGGGGGCTCGTGGCTACACCTTC CASSVPGQGARGYTF
TRBJ1-2 TRBV6-5 . . TGTGCCAGCAGTTACGACCCAGACGGGGGTGGCTACACCTTC CASSYDPDGGGYTF
TRBJ2-1 TRBV20-1 . TRBD2 TGCAGTGCACCTACTAGCGGGGGGAAGTTCTTC CSAPTSGGKFF
TRBJ2-1 TRBV7-2 once . TGTGCCAGCAGCTTAGCAAGGAATGAGCAGTTCTTC CASSLARNEQFF
TRBJ1-5 TRBV19 . . TGTGCCAGTAGTATAACGAGGGGGGGGATGAGCAGGCCCCAGCATTTT CASSITRGGMSRPQHF
TRBJ2-3 TRBV7-2 . TRBD1 TGTGCCAGCAGCTTTACGACAGGGCCAGATACGCAGTATTTT CASSFTTGPDTQYF
TRBJ2-2 TRBV7-6 . . TGTGCCAGCAGCTTAGCTTTTGCAGGGGCAGGCGGGGAGCTGTTTTTT CASSLAFAGAGGELFF
TRBJ2-7 TRBV19 . . TGTGCCAGTTCAGGGACATCCTACGAGCAGTACTTC CASSGTSYEQYF
TRBJ1-5 TRBV7-2 . TRBD1 TGTGCCAGCAGCTTGGGGTGGGGAAGGGCAGGGGGAAATCAGCCCCAGCATTTT CASSLGWGRAGGNQPQHF
TRBJ1-1 TRBV5-1 . . TGCGCCAGCAGCTTGAACACACAGAACACTGAAGCTTTCTTT CASSLNTQNTEAFF
TRBJ1-5 TRBV6-6 . TRBD1 TGTGCCACCACACGCCAGGGGGCTGGTCAGCCCCAGCATTTT CATTRQGAGQPQHF
TRBJ1-4 TRBV7-2 . . TGTGCCAGCAGCTCCCAGACTGCAACTAATGAAAAACTGTTTTTT CASSSQTATNEKLFF
TRBJ2-6 TRBV6-4 . . TGTGCCGGAAAACCCGATCGTGGGACGGGGGCCAACGTCCTGACTTTC CAGKPDRGTGANVLTF
TRBJ2-1 TRBV10-2 once . TGCGCCAGCAGTGAGTGGGCGTCCTACAATGAGCAGTTCTTC CASSEWASYNEQFF
TRBJ2-1 TRBV27 . TRBD2 TGTGCCAGCAGTTTACAAGCGGGGCCCCCCAGTGAGCAGTTCTTC CASSLQAGPPSEQFF
TRBJ2-3 TRBV5-1 . TRBD2 TGCGCCAGCACCCCCGGGGCGGGGGGGCCGGGTGGGCAGTATTTT CASTPGAGGPGGQYF